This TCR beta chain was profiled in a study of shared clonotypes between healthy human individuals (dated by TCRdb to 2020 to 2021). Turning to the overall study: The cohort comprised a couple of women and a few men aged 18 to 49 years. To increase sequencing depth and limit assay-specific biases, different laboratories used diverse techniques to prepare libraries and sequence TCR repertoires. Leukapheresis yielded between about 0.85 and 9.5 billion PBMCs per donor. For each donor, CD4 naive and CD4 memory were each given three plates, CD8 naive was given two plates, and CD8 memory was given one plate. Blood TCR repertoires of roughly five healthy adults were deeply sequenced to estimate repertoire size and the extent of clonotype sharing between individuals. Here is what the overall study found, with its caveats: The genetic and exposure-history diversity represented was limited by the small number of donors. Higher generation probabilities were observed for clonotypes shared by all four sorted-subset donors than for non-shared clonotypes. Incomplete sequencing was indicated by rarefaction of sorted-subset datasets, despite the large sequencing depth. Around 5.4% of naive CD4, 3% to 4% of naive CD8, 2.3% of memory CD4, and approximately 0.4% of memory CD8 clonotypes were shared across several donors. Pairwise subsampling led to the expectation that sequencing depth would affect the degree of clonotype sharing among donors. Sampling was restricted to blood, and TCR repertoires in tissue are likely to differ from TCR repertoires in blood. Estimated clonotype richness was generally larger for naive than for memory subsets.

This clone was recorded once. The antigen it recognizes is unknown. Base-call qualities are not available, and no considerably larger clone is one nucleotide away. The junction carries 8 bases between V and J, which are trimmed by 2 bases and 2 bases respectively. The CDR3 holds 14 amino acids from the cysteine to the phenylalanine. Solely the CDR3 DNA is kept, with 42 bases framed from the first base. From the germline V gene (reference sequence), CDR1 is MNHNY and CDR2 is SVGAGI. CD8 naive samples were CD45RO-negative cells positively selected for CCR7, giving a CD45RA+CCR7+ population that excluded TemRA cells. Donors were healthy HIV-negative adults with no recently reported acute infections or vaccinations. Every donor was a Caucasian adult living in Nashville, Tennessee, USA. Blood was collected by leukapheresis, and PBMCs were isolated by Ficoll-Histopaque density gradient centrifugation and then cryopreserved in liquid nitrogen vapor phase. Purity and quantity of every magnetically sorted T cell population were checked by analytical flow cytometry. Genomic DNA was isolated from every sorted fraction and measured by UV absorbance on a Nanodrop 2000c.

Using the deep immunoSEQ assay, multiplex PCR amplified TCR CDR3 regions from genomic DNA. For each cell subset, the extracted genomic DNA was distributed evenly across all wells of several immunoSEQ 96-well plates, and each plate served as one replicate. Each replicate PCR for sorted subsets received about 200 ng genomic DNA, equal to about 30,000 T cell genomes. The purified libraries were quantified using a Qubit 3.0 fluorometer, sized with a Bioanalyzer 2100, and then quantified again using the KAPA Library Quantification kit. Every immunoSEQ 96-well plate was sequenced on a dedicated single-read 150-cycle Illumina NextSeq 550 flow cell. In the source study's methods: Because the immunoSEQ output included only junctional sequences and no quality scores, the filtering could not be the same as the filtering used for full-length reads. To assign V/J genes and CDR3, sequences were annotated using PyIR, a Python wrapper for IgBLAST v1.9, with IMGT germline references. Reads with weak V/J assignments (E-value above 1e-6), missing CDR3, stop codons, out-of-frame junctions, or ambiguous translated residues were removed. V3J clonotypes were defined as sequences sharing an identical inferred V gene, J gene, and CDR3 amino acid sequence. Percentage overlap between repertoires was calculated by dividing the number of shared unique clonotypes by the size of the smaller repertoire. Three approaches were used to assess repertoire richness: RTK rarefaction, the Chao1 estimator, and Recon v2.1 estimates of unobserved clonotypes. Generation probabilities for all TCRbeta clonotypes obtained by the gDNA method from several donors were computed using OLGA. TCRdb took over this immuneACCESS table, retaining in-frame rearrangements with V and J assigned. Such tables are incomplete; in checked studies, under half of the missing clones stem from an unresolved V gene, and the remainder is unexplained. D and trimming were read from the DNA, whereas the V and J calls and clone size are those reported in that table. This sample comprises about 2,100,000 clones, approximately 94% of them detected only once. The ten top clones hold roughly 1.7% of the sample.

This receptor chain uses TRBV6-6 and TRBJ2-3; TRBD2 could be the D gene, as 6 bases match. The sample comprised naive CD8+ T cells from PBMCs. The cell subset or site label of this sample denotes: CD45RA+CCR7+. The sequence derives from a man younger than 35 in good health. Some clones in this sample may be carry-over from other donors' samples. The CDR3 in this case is CASSYAGTTDTQYF. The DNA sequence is TGTGCCAGCAGTTACGCGGGAACCACAGATACGCAGTATTTT.